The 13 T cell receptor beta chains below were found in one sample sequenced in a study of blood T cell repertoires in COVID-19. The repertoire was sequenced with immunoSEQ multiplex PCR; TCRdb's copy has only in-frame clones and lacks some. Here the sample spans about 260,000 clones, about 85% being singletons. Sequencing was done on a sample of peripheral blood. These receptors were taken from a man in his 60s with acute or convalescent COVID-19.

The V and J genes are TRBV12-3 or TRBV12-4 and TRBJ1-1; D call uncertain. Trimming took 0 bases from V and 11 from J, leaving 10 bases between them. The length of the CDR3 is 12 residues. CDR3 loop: CASSLAGVEAFF. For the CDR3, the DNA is TGTGCCAGCAGTTTAGCGGGAGTAGAGGCTTTCTTT.

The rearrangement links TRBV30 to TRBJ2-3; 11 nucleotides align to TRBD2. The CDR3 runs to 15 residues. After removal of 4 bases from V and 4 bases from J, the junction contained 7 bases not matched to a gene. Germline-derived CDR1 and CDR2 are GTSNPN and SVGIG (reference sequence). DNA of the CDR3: TGTGCCTGGACAAATAGCGGGGGGGCCGCAGATACGCAGTATTTT. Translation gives CAWTNSGGAADTQYF.

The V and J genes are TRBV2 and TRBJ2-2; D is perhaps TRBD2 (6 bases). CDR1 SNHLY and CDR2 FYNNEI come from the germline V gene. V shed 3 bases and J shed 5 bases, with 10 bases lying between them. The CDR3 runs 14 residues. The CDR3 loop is CASSDARGTGELFF. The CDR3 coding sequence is TGTGCCAGCAGTGATGCCCGGGGGACCGGGGAGCTGTTTTTT.

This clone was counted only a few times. The CDR3 sequence: CASSEAEGQGHQPQHF. CDR3 DNA: TGTGCCAGCAGTGAAGCGGAGGGACAGGGGCATCAGCCCCAGCATTTT. The rearrangement links TRBV6-1 to TRBJ1-5; the match to TRBD1 covers 10 bases. This CDR3 is built from 16 residues. J was trimmed by 5 bases and V by 0 bases; bases with no gene match: 4. Germline CDR1 is MNHNS and CDR2 is SASEGT.

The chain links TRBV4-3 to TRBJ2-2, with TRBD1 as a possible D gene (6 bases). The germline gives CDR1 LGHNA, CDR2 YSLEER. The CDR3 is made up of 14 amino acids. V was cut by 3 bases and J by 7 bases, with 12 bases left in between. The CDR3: CASSQEPRGGELFF. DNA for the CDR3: TGCGCCAGCAGCCAGGAGCCCAGGGGCGGGGAGCTGTTTTTT.

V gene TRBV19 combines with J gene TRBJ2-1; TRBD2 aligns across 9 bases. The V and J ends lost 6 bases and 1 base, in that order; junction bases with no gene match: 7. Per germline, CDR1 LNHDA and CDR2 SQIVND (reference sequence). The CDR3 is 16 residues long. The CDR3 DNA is TGTGCCAGTAGAGATATGAGCGGGGGGTCCTACAATGAGCAGTTCTTC. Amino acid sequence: CASRDMSGGSYNEQFF. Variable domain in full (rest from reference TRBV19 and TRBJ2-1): DGGITQSPKYLFRKEGQNVTLSCEQNLNHDAMYWYRQDPGQGLRLIYYSQIVNDFQKGDIAEGYSVSREKKESFPLTVTSAQKNPTAFYLCASRDMSGGSYNEQFFGPGTRLTVL.

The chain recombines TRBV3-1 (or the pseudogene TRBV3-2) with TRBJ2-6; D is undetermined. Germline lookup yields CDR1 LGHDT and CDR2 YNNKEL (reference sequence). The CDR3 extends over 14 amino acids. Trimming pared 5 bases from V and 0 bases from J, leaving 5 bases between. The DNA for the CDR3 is TGTGCCAGCAGCGTATACTCTGGGGCCAACGTCCTGACTTTC. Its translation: CASSVYSGANVLTF.

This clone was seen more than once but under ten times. The CDR3 coding sequence is TGTGCCAGCAGCAAAGAAGGAGGGCCCACTAACTATGGCTACACCTTC. Its translation: CASSKEGGPTNYGYTF. This chain joins TRBV21-1 and TRBJ1-2. TRBV21-1 is termed a pseudogene. The CDR3 runs to 16 residues.

The CDR3 sequence is CASSLSGGRGYEQYF. The CDR3 DNA follows: TGTGCCAGCAGTTTATCCGGCGGGAGGGGTTACGAGCAGTACTTC. This chain joins TRBV28 and TRBJ2-7, with 9 bases that match TRBD2. Germline V gives CDR1 MDHEN, CDR2 SYDVKM. Germline trimming cut 1 base from V and 4 bases from J; bases unmatched to any gene: 5. CDR3 length: 15 amino acids.

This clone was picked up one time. CDR3 region: CASSPQAGLASTETQYF. Written as DNA, the CDR3 is TGTGCCAGCAGCCCCCAGGCGGGACTAGCCAGCACAGAGACCCAGTACTTC. The chain uses TRBV9 and TRBJ2-5; 9 nucleotides agree with TRBD2. Germline lookup yields CDR1 SGDLS and CDR2 YYNGEE. CDR3 length equals 17 residues. V dropped 4 bases and J dropped 4; count of bases not matched to a gene: 14.

CDR3 sequence: CASSKEDGGNYGYTF. The CDR3 region has the DNA TGTGCCAGCAGTAAGGAGGACGGCGGCAACTATGGCTACACCTTC. The J gene is TRBJ1-2, the V gene TRBV2; D is uncertain. The CDR3 runs 15 residues. The germline gives CDR1 SNHLY, CDR2 FYNNEI. The germline V and J ends were trimmed by 5 bases and 2 bases, with 15 bases remaining between them.

In nucleotides, the CDR3 is TGTGCCAGCAGTGTCGAAGAGACCCAGTACTTC. Its translation: CASSVEETQYF. This chain links TRBV3-1 (or the pseudogene TRBV3-2) with TRBJ2-5; D gene ambiguous. Germline V CDR1 and CDR2: LGHDT, YNNKEL (reference sequence). The CDR3 contains 11 residues. Trimming pared 6 bases from V and 3 bases from J, leaving 5 bases between.

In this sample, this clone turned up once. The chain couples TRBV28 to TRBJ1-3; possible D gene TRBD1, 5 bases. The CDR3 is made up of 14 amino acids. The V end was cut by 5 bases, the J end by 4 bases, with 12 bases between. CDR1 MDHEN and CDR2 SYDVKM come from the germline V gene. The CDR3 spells CASSLVGPGNTIYF. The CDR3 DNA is TGTGCCAGCAGTCTGGTGGGGCCCGGAAACACCATATATTTT.